These 31 T cell receptor beta chains came from one sample sequenced in a study of regulatory T cells in long-lasting Graves disease (dated by TCRdb to 2020 to 2022). Libraries were constructed by multiplex PCR. For sequencing, an Illumina HiSeq 4000 was employed. iRepertoire HTBI primers and Arm-PCR amplification of CDR3 regions were used to construct TCR beta libraries. TCRdb reanalyzed the raw reads on its own, using fastp at Q25 for trimming and MiXCR for clone calling, and kept in-frame beta chains. One record per CDR3 amino acid sequence lists the most common genes and DNA. The sample table lists approximately 540,000 distinct CDR3 sequences, more than 10% of them with a count of one. The biggest ten clones account for roughly 8.9% of the sample. The sample's time point, from its label and the paper: newly diagnosed GD, antithyroid drugs for less than 3 months. For both TCR sequencing and RNA sequencing, RNA was extracted from PBMCs in TRIzol.

These data were likewise used in another study, on T cells in Graves' hyperthyroidism and ophthalmopathy.

The sample here was peripheral blood mononuclear cells (PBMCs), taken at new diagnosis, from a patient treated with antithyroid drugs. The receptors shown here come from a woman in her thirties with Graves disease. Donor details come from another sample of the same person, matched by shared clones.

This clonotype was recorded many times. V and J are TRBV7-2 and TRBJ2-7; 10 bases line up with TRBD2. Per the germline V gene, CDR1 is SGHTA and CDR2 is FQGNSA. The trim removed 1 base at V and 1 base at J, leaving 10 bases unmatched. CDR3 length: 18 amino acids. The CDR3: CASSLVLAGEFLSYEQYF. DNA of the CDR3: TGTGCCAGCAGCTTAGTGCTAGCGGGGGAGTTTTTGTCCTACGAGCAGTACTTC. Full variable domain (outside the CDR3, taken from reference TRBV7-2 and TRBJ2-7): GAGVSQSPSNKVTEKGKDVELRCDPISGHTALYWYRQSLGQGLEFLIYFQGNSAPDKSGLPSDRFSAERTGGSVSTLTIQRTQQEDSAVYLCASSLVLAGEFLSYEQYFGPGTRLTVT.

This clonotype was recorded at least ten times. This CDR3 reads CASSEAGGVSEQYF. CDR3 DNA: TGTGCCAGCAGTGAAGCGGGAGGAGTGTCCGAGCAGTACTTC. The rearrangement links TRBV2 to TRBJ2-7, with a possible D match to TRBD2 (6 bases). V lost 0 bases, J lost 6 bases, and 12 bases lay in between. Germline CDR1 and CDR2: SNHLY and FYNNEI. The CDR3 has 14 amino acids.

This clonotype showed up many times. The chain recombines TRBV5-1 with TRBJ1-1, with a possible D match to TRBD1 (6 bases). The germline CDR1 and CDR2 sequences are SGHRS and YFSETQ. This CDR3 contains 17 residues. Trimming took 1 base from V and 1 from J, leaving 17 bases between them. The CDR3 bases are TGCGCCAGCAGCTTGCGTAACGGGGGCGCGAGGAACACTGAAGCTTTCTTT. Translation: CASSLRNGGARNTEAFF. Variable domain in full (rest from reference TRBV5-1 and TRBJ1-1): KAGVTQTPRYLIKTRGQQVTLSCSPISGHRSVSWYQQTPGQGLQFLFEYFSETQRNKGNFPGRFSGRQFSNSRSEMNVSTLELGDSALYLCASSLRNGGARNTEAFFGQGTRLTVV.

This clonotype was seen only once. The CDR3 nucleotides are TGTGCCAGCAGTACCGGACTAGCGGGGGCCTACAATGAGCAGTTCTTC. Its protein product is CASSTGLAGAYNEQFF. This chain uses TRBV6-2 or TRBV6-3 with TRBJ2-1, with 13 nucleotides matching TRBD2. The V and J ends lost 5 bases and 2 bases, in that order; junction bases with no gene match: 3. Germline V gene lookup returns CDR1 MNHEY and CDR2 SVGEGT. The CDR3 length is 16 residues.

This clonotype was seen a handful of times. The chain employs TRBV6-1 and TRBJ2-5; 11 bases are shared with TRBD2. The length of the CDR3 is 18 residues. Trimming took 6 bases from V and 4 from J; bases not matched to a gene: 16. The germline V gene encodes CDR1 MNHNS and CDR2 SASEGT. Here the CDR3 reads CASSAPQTSGIYGETQYF. In nucleotides, the CDR3 is TGTGCCAGCAGCGCCCCCCAGACTAGCGGGATTTATGGAGAGACCCAGTACTTC.

V is TRBV14 and J is TRBJ1-1; D is unresolved. Trimming cost V 2 bases and J 2 bases, with 3 bases left between them. The V gene's germline CDR1 is SGHDN and CDR2 FVKESK. CDR3 length equals 12 residues. In DNA, the CDR3 is TGTGCCAGCAGCCAATATAACACTGAAGCTTTCTTT. Translated, it gives CASSQYNTEAFF.

The chain has TRBV29-1 and TRBJ1-5, with TRBD1 as a possible D gene (5 bases). Deletions cut 6 bases from V and 0 bases from J, with 12 bases between. The CDR3 has 14 residues. Germline V gene sequence: CDR1 SQVTM, CDR2 ANQGSEA. CDR3 residues: CSVAGGDSNQPQHF. The CDR3 bases are TGCAGCGTGGCCGGGGGGGATAGCAATCAGCCCCAGCATTTT. Filled out from reference TRBV29-1 and TRBJ1-5, the complete variable domain reads SAVISQKPSRDICQRGTSLTIQCQVDSQVTMMFWYRQQPGQSLTLIATANQGSEATYESGFVIDKFPISRPNLTFSTLTVSNMSPEDSSIYLCSVAGGDSNQPQHFGDGTRLSIL.

This rearrangement joins TRBV29-1 to TRBJ2-5; 7 nucleotides line up with TRBD1. This CDR3 region has 17 residues. Trimming took 5 bases from V and 4 from J; bases not matched to a gene: 19. Germline lookup yields CDR1 SQVTM and CDR2 ANQGSEA. The CDR3 region is CSVITHRRDRVGETQYF. The CDR3 coding sequence is TGCAGCGTTATTACGCACCGCAGAGACAGGGTAGGAGAGACCCAGTACTTC.

This clonotype was picked up a small number of times. This chain connects TRBV7-9 to TRBJ2-7; D might be TRBD1 or TRBD2, each matching 5 bases. The germline gives CDR1 SEHNR, CDR2 FQNEAQ (reference sequence). Trimming stripped 5 bases from V and 9 bases from J, with 23 bases between. The CDR3 is made up of 15 amino acids. CDR3 bases: TGTGCCAGCAGCAAAGACATGGGACCCAGGATCGGGCAGTACTTC. Encoded protein: CASSKDMGPRIGQYF.

This sequence joins TRBV10-1 and TRBJ2-2; 8 nucleotides line up with TRBD2. The length of the CDR3 is 14 residues. Germline CDR1 WNHNN, CDR2 SYGVQD (reference sequence). The V and J ends lost 5 bases and 4 bases, in that order; junction bases with no gene match: 3. This CDR3 reads CASSIGRGTGELFF. In DNA, the CDR3 is TGCGCCAGCAGTATCGGGAGGGGCACCGGGGAGCTGTTTTTT.

This clonotype was recorded many times. The gene calls are TRBV6-2 or TRBV6-3 and TRBJ2-1, with TRBD2 identical over 9 bases. J lost 2 bases, V lost 4 bases, and 9 bases had no gene match. Germline assignment: CDR1 MNHEY and CDR2 SVGEGT. The length of the CDR3 is 17 residues. The CDR3 DNA reads as TGTGCCAGCAGTTGGCCCTTTAGCGGGAGCGCCTACAATGAGCAGTTCTTC. It specifies CASSWPFSGSAYNEQFF.

Comment on this clonotype: A clone one base away is much larger, so this may be a read error. The rearrangement uses TRBV12-3 or TRBV12-4 and TRBJ1-1, with D unresolved. Trimming removed 4 bases at V and 8 bases at J, with 11 bases between. The CDR3 sequence is 12 residues long. CDR3 coding DNA: TGTGCCAGCAGTTCGCTTCGTATCGAAGCTTTCTTT. Its translation: CASSSLRIEAFF.

The chain couples TRBV13 to TRBJ1-2, with 9 nucleotides matching TRBD1. With 1 base clipped from V and 8 bases from J, the junction kept 11 bases outside the gene matches. CDR1 is PRHDT, CDR2 FYEKMQ, per germline (reference sequence). CDR3 length equals 16 residues. CDR3 sequence reads: CASSLEGTGRYKGYTF. The CDR3 nucleotides read TGTGCCAGCAGCTTAGAGGGGACAGGGCGGTATAAGGGCTACACCTTC.

This clonotype is a singleton in its sample. The chain couples TRBV20-1 to TRBJ2-3, with 7 bases that match TRBD2. The CDR3 runs to 16 residues. The J segment lost 4 bases and the V segment lost 5 bases, leaving 15 bases of the junction unmatched. Per the germline V gene, CDR1 is DFQATT and CDR2 is SNEGSKA (reference sequence). The CDR3 DNA sequence: TGCAGTGCTCCTTTCGGCGGCGGGAGTTACGCAGATACGCAGTATTTT. It encodes CSAPFGGGSYADTQYF.

This clonotype was detected only a few times. The chain carries TRBV12-3 or TRBV12-4 and TRBJ1-1; D is uncertain. The V end lost 6 bases, the J end lost 4 bases, and 15 bases lay between the germline ends. The CDR3 extends over 14 amino acids. CDR3 sequence (DNA): TGTGCCAGCAGCTTGGGCAGGCGGGTCACTGAAGCTTTCTTT. Its protein is CASSLGRRVTEAFF.

The genes are TRBV5-4 and TRBJ1-4; TRBD1 is a possible D gene (5 bases). Germline V lookup: CDR1 SGHNT, CDR2 YYREEE (reference sequence). The V end lost 2 bases, the J end lost 4 bases, and 12 bases lay between the germline ends. CDR3 length equals 15 residues. Here the CDR3 DNA reads TGTGCCAGCAGCTTTCGCAGGGACGGTAATGAAAAACTGTTTTTT. It translates to CASSFRRDGNEKLFF.

This clonotype was detected ten times or more. The chain employs TRBV5-4 and TRBJ1-6; D ambiguous. CDR1 SGHNT and CDR2 YYREEE come from the germline V gene (reference sequence). There are 12 residues in the CDR3. V lost 4 bases and J lost 8, with 7 bases in between. The CDR3 nucleotides are TGTGCCAGCAGCCTTGAACATTCACCCCTCCACTTT. Its protein product is CASSLEHSPLHF.

This clonotype was seen a handful of times. J is TRBJ1-1 and V is TRBV25-1; D remains ambiguous. The CDR3 is made up of 14 amino acids. Trimming took 1 base from V and 0 from J, leaving 6 bases between them. CDR1 MGHDK and CDR2 SYGVNS come from the germline V gene. The CDR3 region has the DNA TGTGCCAGCAGTGAATTTGGTATGAACACTGAAGCTTTCTTT. The encoded protein is CASSEFGMNTEAFF.

Ten or more counts support this clonotype. J is TRBJ2-2 and V is TRBV6-1; 9 bases are shared with TRBD1. J was trimmed by 6 bases and V by 6 bases; bases with no gene match: 8. The CDR3 covers 15 residues. Germline values: CDR1 MNHNS, CDR2 SASEGT. The CDR3 DNA reads as TGTGCCAGCAGATCACAGGGGGCTAAGGCCGGGGAGCTGTTTTTT. Translating it yields CASRSQGAKAGELFF.

Many counts were recorded for this clonotype. The chain carries TRBV6-1 and TRBJ1-1, with D perhaps matching TRBD1 (5 bases). Germline V gene lookup returns CDR1 MNHNS and CDR2 SASEGT. CDR3 length: 14 residues. V was cut by 10 bases and J by 1 base, with 16 bases left in between. CDR3 loop: CAIRWGGANTEAFF. Written as DNA, the CDR3 is TGTGCCATTCGCTGGGGGGGAGCGAACACTGAAGCTTTCTTT.

The chain carries TRBV4-1 and TRBJ1-3; TRBD1 matches 7 bases. There are 15 residues in the CDR3. The germline V gene has CDR1 MGHRA and CDR2 YSYEKL. The J segment lost 2 bases and the V segment lost 0 bases, leaving 1 base of the junction unmatched. The CDR3 region is CASSQDTGAGNTIYF. The CDR3 nucleotides are TGCGCCAGCAGCCAAGACACAGGGGCTGGAAACACCATATATTTT.

The chain couples TRBV6-1 to TRBJ2-1, with 7 bases that match TRBD2. CDR3 length: 18 amino acids. J lost 0 bases, V lost 0 bases, and 8 bases had no gene match. The germline gives CDR1 MNHNS, CDR2 SASEGT. The CDR3 nucleotides are TGTGCCAGCAGTGAAGCCTTTTTTGGGGGGGGCTCCTACAATGAGCAGTTCTTC. Translated, it gives CASSEAFFGGGSYNEQFF.

This clonotype was seen only a few times. The junction departs from germline at one end; a sequencing error may be responsible. The genes are TRBV28 and TRBJ2-1, with D tentatively TRBD1 (5 bases). CDR1 and CDR2 from the germline V gene are MDHEN and SYDVKM. The CDR3 runs 15 residues. The DNA of the CDR3 is TGTGCCAGCGGTTTAGACCAGGGCACTTACAATGAGCAGTTCTTC. Protein sequence: CASGLDQGTYNEQFF. Using reference TRBV28 and TRBJ2-1 for the parts outside the CDR3, the full variable domain is DVKVTQSSRYLVKRTGEKVFLECVQDMDHENMFWYRQDPGLGLRLIYFSYDVKMKEKGDIPEGYSVSREKKERFSLILESASTNQTSMYLCASGLDQGTYNEQFFGPGTRLTVL.

This chain connects TRBV24-1 to TRBJ2-7, with 12 positions matching TRBD2. The length of the CDR3 is 15 residues. Germline CDR1 KGHDR, CDR2 SFDVKD. V dropped 4 bases and J dropped 3; count of bases not matched to a gene: 3. Written as DNA, the CDR3 is TGTGCCACCAGTGAGCGGACTAGCGGGAACTACGAGCAGTACTTC. Amino acids: CATSERTSGNYEQYF.

This clonotype was counted at least ten times. V gene TRBV18 combines with J gene TRBJ2-1; D gene uncertain. V lost 8 bases and J 7 bases, leaving 12 bases between the germline ends. The CDR3 length is 12 residues. CDR1 is KGHSH, CDR2 LQKENI, per germline. The DNA of the CDR3 is TGTGCCAGCAGCCCCCTGGGTAATGAGCAGTTCTTC. Translating gives CASSPLGNEQFF.

This clonotype was counted many times. The chain recombines TRBV11-3 with TRBJ1-4; D is unclear. This CDR3 contains 15 residues. Germline V gives CDR1 SGHNT, CDR2 YENEEA. Trimming removed 3 bases from V and 7 bases from J, with 15 bases in between. CDR3 DNA: TGTGCCAGCAGCTTCCTGCGAGGTAACGGTGAAAAACTGTTTTTT. It yields the protein CASSFLRGNGEKLFF.

The chain joins TRBV5-1 to TRBJ2-2; D assignment may be TRBD1 or TRBD2 (6 bases each). V was trimmed by 0 bases and J by 5 bases, leaving 20 bases between them. The CDR3 is 18 residues long. Per the germline V gene, CDR1 is SGHRS and CDR2 is YFSETQ. Here the CDR3 reads CASSLGLTGSAGTGELFF. The CDR3 bases are TGCGCCAGCAGCTTGGGCCTAACAGGGTCCGCGGGGACCGGGGAGCTGTTTTTT.

This clonotype was observed a few times. This chain uses TRBV19 with TRBJ2-7, with D uncertain. V was cut by 5 bases and J by 2 bases, with 13 bases left in between. The CDR3 sequence is 14 residues long. The V gene's germline CDR1 is LNHDA and CDR2 SQIVND (reference sequence). The CDR3 nucleotides are TGTGCCAGTAGTTTGGACGGTCGGACCTACGAGCAGTACTTC. Translating gives CASSLDGRTYEQYF. Based on the CDR3 plus reference TRBV19 and TRBJ2-7, the full variable domain is DGGITQSPKYLFRKEGQNVTLSCEQNLNHDAMYWYRQDPGQGLRLIYYSQIVNDFQKGDIAEGYSVSREKKESFPLTVTSAQKNPTAFYLCASSLDGRTYEQYFGPGTRLTVT.

This clonotype was counted many times. The rearrangement links TRBV18 to TRBJ1-1; TRBD1 is a possible D gene (6 bases). From germline, CDR1 is KGHSH and CDR2 LQKENI. This CDR3 is built from 15 residues. Trimming left V 3 bases short and J 1 base short, with 12 bases between. CDR3 sequence (DNA): TGTGCCAGCTCACCGCCGGGGGCGCGGAACACTGAAGCTTTCTTT. Protein: CASSPPGARNTEAFF.

This chain joins TRBV19 and TRBJ2-3, with D unclear. The V end was cut by 9 bases, the J end by 6 bases, with 19 bases between. This CDR3 contains 14 residues. CDR1 is LNHDA and CDR2 is SQIVND in the germline V gene (reference sequence). The CDR3, as DNA: TGTGCCAGCAACGGTCAAGGGATTTCCGATACGCAGTATTTT. Translated: CASNGQGISDTQYF.

This clonotype was found many times. The rearrangement uses TRBV5-6 and TRBJ2-3; 10 bases are shared with TRBD1. Germline-derived CDR1 and CDR2 are SGHDT and YYEEEE. The CDR3 loop spans 16 amino acids. J gave up 6 bases and V 0 bases, and 7 bases lay outside the gene matches. The CDR3 nucleotides are TGTGCCAGCAGCTTGGATGTCGGACAGGGGGTGGATACGCAGTATTTT. Translating gives CASSLDVGQGVDTQYF.